Only one count was recorded for the clone carrying this T cell receptor (beta chain). The antigen remains unidentified. Thawed PBMCs were FACS-sorted into unstimulated CD4+CD25+CD127- regulatory T cells, CD4+CD25- non-regulatory cells, CD4 and CD8 cells. This sample was taken from a study of Tregs in tolerant kidney transplant recipients. Broader study findings: Donor-specific Treg expansion exceeded global Treg expansion in tolerant patients, suggesting antigen drive. Nucleotide sequences could not be compared across some patients' samples due to primer changes.

CDR1 is MNHEY and CDR2 is SVGAGI in the germline V gene. The CDR3 has 15 amino acids. Between the trimmed V and J ends, which lost 2 bases and 7 bases, there was a span of 14 bases. Data came from immunoSEQ multiplex PCR; TCRdb stores just in-frame clones and leaves some out. The sample lists tens of thousands of clones; more than 95% were seen once. V usage is TRBV6-5 and J usage is TRBJ1-4; tentative D call: TRBD1 (5 bases). The clonotype comes from a human donor who received a combined kidney and bone marrow transplant. The material sequenced was Tregs from blood, taken before the transplant. CDR3 protein: CASSYRGTYLEKLFF. CDR3 DNA sequence: TGTGCCAGCAGTTACAGGGGAACGTACCTTGAAAAACTGTTTTTT.